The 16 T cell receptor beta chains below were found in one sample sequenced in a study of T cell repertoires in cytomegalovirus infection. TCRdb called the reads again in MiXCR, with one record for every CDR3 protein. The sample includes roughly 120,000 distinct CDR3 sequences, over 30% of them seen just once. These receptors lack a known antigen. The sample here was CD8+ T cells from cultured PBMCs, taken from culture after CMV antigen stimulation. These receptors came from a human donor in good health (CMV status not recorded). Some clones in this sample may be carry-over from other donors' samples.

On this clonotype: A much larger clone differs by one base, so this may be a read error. CDR3: CASTRTGSNYGYIF. The DNA of the CDR3 is TGTGCCAGCACCCGGACAGGGAGTAACTATGGCTACATCTTC. The V and J genes are TRBV11-2 and TRBJ1-2, with TRBD1 matching over 8 bases. The CDR3 runs to 14 residues. Germline V CDR1 and CDR2: SGHAT, FQNNGV.

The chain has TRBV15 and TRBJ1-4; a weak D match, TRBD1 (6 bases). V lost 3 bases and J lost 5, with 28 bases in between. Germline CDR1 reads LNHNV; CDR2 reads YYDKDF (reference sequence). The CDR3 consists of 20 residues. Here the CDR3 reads CATSSEGQSTSVGLNEKLFF. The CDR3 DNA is TGTGCCACCAGCAGTGAAGGACAGAGTACCTCGGTGGGGCTGAATGAAAAACTGTTTTTT.

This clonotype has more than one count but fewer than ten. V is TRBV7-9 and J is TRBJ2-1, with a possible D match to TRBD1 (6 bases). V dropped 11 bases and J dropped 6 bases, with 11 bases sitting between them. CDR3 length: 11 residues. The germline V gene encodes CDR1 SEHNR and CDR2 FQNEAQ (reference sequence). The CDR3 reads CALWGLNEQFF. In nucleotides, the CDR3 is TGTGCCTTATGGGGGCTCAATGAGCAGTTCTTC. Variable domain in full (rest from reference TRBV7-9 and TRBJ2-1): DTGVSQNPRHKITKRGQNVTFRCDPISEHNRLYWYRQTLGQGPEFLTYFQNEAQLEKSRLLSDRFSAERPKGSFSTLEIQRTEQGDSAMYLCALWGLNEQFFGPGTRLTVL.

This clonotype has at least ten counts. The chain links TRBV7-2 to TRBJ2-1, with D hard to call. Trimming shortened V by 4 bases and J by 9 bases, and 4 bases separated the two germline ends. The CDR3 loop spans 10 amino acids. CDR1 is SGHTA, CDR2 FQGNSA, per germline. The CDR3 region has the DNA TGTGCCAGCAGCTCTCGTGAGCAGTTCTTC. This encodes CASSSREQFF.

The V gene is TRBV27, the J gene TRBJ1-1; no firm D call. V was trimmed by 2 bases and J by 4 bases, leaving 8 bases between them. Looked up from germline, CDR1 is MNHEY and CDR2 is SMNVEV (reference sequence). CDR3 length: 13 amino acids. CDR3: CASSLTGVTEAFF. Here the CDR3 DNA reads TGTGCCAGCAGTTTAACCGGGGTCACTGAAGCTTTCTTT.

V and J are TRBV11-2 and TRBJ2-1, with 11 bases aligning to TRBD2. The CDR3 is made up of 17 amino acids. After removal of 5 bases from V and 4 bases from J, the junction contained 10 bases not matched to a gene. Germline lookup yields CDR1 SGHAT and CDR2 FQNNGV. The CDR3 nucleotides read TGTGCCAGCAGCCCGCAACTAGCGGGGGACCAATACAATGAGCAGTTCTTC. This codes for CASSPQLAGDQYNEQFF.

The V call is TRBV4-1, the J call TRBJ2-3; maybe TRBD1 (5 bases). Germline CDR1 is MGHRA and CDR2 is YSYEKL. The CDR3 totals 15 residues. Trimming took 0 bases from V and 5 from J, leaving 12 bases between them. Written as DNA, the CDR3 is TGCGCCAGCAGCCAAGAGAGCTGGGGCGGAGATACGCAGTATTTT. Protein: CASSQESWGGDTQYF.

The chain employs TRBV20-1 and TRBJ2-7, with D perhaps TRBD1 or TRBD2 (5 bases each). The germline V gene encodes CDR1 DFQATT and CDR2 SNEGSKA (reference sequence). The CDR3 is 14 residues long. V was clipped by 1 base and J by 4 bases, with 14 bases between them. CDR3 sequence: CSARGGRMWYEQYF. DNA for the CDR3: TGCAGTGCTAGAGGGGGGAGAATGTGGTACGAGCAGTACTTC.

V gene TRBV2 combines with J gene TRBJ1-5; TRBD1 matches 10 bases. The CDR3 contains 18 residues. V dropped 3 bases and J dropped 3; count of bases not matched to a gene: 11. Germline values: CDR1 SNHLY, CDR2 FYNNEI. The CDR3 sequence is CASSDDRGPSGPNQPQHF. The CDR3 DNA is TGTGCCAGCAGTGACGACAGGGGGCCATCCGGTCCCAATCAGCCCCAGCATTTT. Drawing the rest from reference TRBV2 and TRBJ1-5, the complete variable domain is EPEVTQTPSHQVTQMGQEVILRCVPISNHLYFYWYRQILGQKVEFLVSFYNNEISEKSEIFDDQFSVERPDGSNFTLKIRSTKLEDSAMYFCASSDDRGPSGPNQPQHFGDGTRLSIL.

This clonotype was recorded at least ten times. The CDR3 nucleotides are TGTGCCAGCAGCAGGGGCTTCTATGGCTACACCTTC. Translation: CASSRGFYGYTF. J is TRBJ1-2 and V is TRBV7-2, with a weak D call TRBD1 (5 bases). Germline V gene sequence: CDR1 SGHTA, CDR2 FQGNSA. Trimming pared 5 bases from V and 4 bases from J, leaving 8 bases between. The CDR3 is 12 amino acids.

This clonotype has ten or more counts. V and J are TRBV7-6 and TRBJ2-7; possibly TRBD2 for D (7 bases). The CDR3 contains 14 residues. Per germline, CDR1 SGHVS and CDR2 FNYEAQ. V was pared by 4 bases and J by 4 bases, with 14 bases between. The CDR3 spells CASSSPGGQYEQYF. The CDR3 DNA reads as TGTGCCAGCAGCTCCCCCGGGGGGCAATACGAGCAGTACTTC.

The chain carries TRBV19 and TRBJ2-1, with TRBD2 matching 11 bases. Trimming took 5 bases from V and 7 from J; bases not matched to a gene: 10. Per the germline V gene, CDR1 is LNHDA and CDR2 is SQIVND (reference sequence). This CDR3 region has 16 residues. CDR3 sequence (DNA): TGTGCCAGTAGTCCCGTTCCTAGCGGGGGGAGGAATGAGCAGTTCTTC. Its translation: CASSPVPSGGRNEQFF. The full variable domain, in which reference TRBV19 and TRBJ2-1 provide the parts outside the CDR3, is DGGITQSPKYLFRKEGQNVTLSCEQNLNHDAMYWYRQDPGQGLRLIYYSQIVNDFQKGDIAEGYSVSREKKESFPLTVTSAQKNPTAFYLCASSPVPSGGRNEQFFGPGTRLTVL.

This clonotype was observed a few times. The CDR3 loop reads CASSYSDRGNQPQHF. Here the CDR3 DNA reads TGTGCCAGCAGTTACTCGGACAGGGGCAATCAGCCCCAGCATTTT. The genes are TRBV6-2 or TRBV6-3 and TRBJ1-5, with 8 bases identical to TRBD1. Germline lookup yields CDR1 MNHEY and CDR2 SVGEGT. The V segment lost 0 bases and the J segment 2 bases; nucleotides outside the gene matches: 0. This CDR3 contains 15 residues.

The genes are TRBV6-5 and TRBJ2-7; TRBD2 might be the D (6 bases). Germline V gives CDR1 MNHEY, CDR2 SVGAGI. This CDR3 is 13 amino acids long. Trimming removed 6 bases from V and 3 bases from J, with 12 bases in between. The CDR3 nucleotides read TGTGCCAGCAGCCCCGGGGGTTACTACGAGCAGTACTTC. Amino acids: CASSPGGYYEQYF.

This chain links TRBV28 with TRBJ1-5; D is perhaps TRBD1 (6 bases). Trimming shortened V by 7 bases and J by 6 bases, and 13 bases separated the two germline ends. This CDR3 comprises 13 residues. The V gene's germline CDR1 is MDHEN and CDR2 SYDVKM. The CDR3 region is CASTFPGAQPQHF. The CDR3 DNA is TGTGCCAGCACGTTCCCGGGGGCTCAGCCCCAGCATTTT.

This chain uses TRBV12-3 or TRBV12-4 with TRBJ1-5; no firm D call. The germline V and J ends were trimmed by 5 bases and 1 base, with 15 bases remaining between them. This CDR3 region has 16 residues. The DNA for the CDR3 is TGTGCCAGCAGTCTTACCGAGTCGGAGAGCAATCAGCCCCAGCATTTT. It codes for CASSLTESESNQPQHF.